The rows below give T cell receptor beta chains drawn from one sample of a study of cytomegalovirus exposure and HLA in healthy donors. The protocol was immunoSEQ multiplex PCR, while the TCRdb copy is restricted to in-frame clones and leaves out a portion. This sample carries approximately 120,000 clones, roughly 81% of them seen once, and the ten largest clones take about 1%. The sample was PBMCs. The receptors shown here come from a young woman in good health and CMV-seronegative. The CDR3 runs from the conserved cysteine through the conserved F or W. A D gene is named only where the DNA matches it firmly. Part of the rows lack a size; the others show once, few, many or a class for expanded clones.

V gene: TRBV7-2; clone size: -; CDR3 length: 19; J gene: TRBJ2-5; D gene: TRBD2; CDR3 DNA: TGTGCCAGCAGCTTAGTTTCCCTGGGGACTAGCGGGAGGCAAGAGACCCAGTACTTC; CDR3 protein: CASSLVSLGTSGRQETQYF
V gene: TRBV7-2; clone size: -; CDR3 length: 15; J gene: TRBJ2-1; D gene: -; CDR3 DNA: TGTGCCAGCAGCCCGGGGTTAAGCTCCTACAATGAGCAGTTCTTC; CDR3 protein: CASSPGLSSYNEQFF
V gene: TRBV5-1; clone size: -; CDR3 length: 15; J gene: TRBJ1-1; D gene: TRBD1; CDR3 DNA: TGCGCCAGCGGCCGGGGGGGACAGGGGGCGTCTGAAGCTTTCTTT; CDR3 protein: CASGRGGQGASEAFF
V gene: TRBV4-1; clone size: -; CDR3 length: 16; J gene: TRBJ2-1; D gene: TRBD2; CDR3 DNA: TGCGCCAGCAGCCAAGAGGTAACAGCGGGGGTCAATGAGCAGTTCTTC; CDR3 protein: CASSQEVTAGVNEQFF
V gene: TRBV6-1; clone size: -; CDR3 length: 14; J gene: TRBJ1-2; D gene: -; CDR3 DNA: TGTGCCGTCGGCCGGGACTTTGGCCCCTATGGCTACACCTTC; CDR3 protein: CAVGRDFGPYGYTF
V gene: TRBV2; clone size: -; CDR3 length: 13; J gene: TRBJ2-1; D gene: TRBD2; CDR3 DNA: TGTGCCAGCAACCCCGGGCGGGAGGGGGAGCAGTTCTTC; CDR3 protein: CASNPGREGEQFF
V gene: TRBV30; clone size: -; CDR3 length: 17; J gene: TRBJ1-3; D gene: TRBD1; CDR3 DNA: TGTGCCTGGAGTACTATCCCGGGGACAGGGAGGTGGAACACCATATATTTT; CDR3 protein: CAWSTIPGTGRWNTIYF
V gene: TRBV6-5; clone size: few; CDR3 length: 13; J gene: TRBJ2-5; D gene: -; CDR3 DNA: TGTGCCAGCAGTGGGACTTACCAAGAGACCCAGTACTTC; CDR3 protein: CASSGTYQETQYF
V gene: TRBV19; clone size: -; CDR3 length: 17; J gene: TRBJ1-5; D gene: -; CDR3 DNA: TGTGCCAGGAATAGCGACGGTCGAGGGCAAGGGAATCAGCCCCAGCATTTT; CDR3 protein: CARNSDGRGQGNQPQHF
V gene: TRBV18; clone size: -; CDR3 length: 16; J gene: TRBJ2-7; D gene: -; CDR3 DNA: TGTGCCAGCTCACCAGCGACGGGGATCATACAGTACGAGCAGTACTTC; CDR3 protein: CASSPATGIIQYEQYF
V gene: TRBV18; clone size: -; CDR3 length: 16; J gene: TRBJ2-1; D gene: -; CDR3 DNA: TGTGCCAGCTCACCATTGTCTAGGGGGGGCAACAATGAGCAGTTCTTC; CDR3 protein: CASSPLSRGGNNEQFF
V gene: TRBV27; clone size: -; CDR3 length: 15; J gene: TRBJ1-1; D gene: -; CDR3 DNA: TGTGCCAGCAGCTCAGTGAGGGACATGAACACTGAAGCTTTCTTT; CDR3 protein: CASSSVRDMNTEAFF
V gene: TRBV27; clone size: -; CDR3 length: 16; J gene: TRBJ2-3; D gene: TRBD2; CDR3 DNA: TGTGCCAGCAGTCCCACAGGGACTAGCGGTTCAGATACGCAGTATTTT; CDR3 protein: CASSPTGTSGSDTQYF
V gene: TRBV2; clone size: -; CDR3 length: 10; J gene: TRBJ2-5; D gene: -; CDR3 DNA: TGTGCCAGCAGACGGGAGACCCAGTACTTC; CDR3 protein: CASRRETQYF
V gene: TRBV19; clone size: -; CDR3 length: 15; J gene: TRBJ1-2; D gene: TRBD1; CDR3 DNA: TGTGCCAGTAGAACCCCGACAGGGGGTAAGGACGGCTACACCTTC; CDR3 protein: CASRTPTGGKDGYTF
V gene: TRBV5-1; clone size: -; CDR3 length: 15; J gene: TRBJ1-1; D gene: -; CDR3 DNA: TGCGCCAGCAGCTTGGTTTCAGGGGCCTTCACTGAAGCTTTCTTT; CDR3 protein: CASSLVSGAFTEAFF
V gene: TRBV29-1; clone size: -; CDR3 length: 14; J gene: TRBJ2-7; D gene: TRBD1; CDR3 DNA: TGCAGCGTTCTTTGGGACAGGGGCTCCTACGAGCAGTACTTC; CDR3 protein: CSVLWDRGSYEQYF
V gene: TRBV25-1; clone size: -; CDR3 length: 15; J gene: TRBJ2-7; D gene: -; CDR3 DNA: TGTGCCAGCAGTGAATACAGCGGCCCCGCCTACGAGCAGTACTTC; CDR3 protein: CASSEYSGPAYEQYF
V gene: TRBV7-8; clone size: -; CDR3 length: 16; J gene: TRBJ1-2; D gene: -; CDR3 DNA: TGTGCCAGCAGCTTAGCGCCAGGCGTCGCCAACTATGGCTACACCTTC; CDR3 protein: CASSLAPGVANYGYTF
V gene: TRBV6-5; clone size: -; CDR3 length: 15; J gene: TRBJ2-3; D gene: TRBD1; CDR3 DNA: TGTGCCAGCAGTTACGGGACAGCTCTCACAGATACGCAGTATTTT; CDR3 protein: CASSYGTALTDTQYF
V gene: TRBV18; clone size: -; CDR3 length: 14; J gene: TRBJ1-2; D gene: -; CDR3 DNA: TGTGCCAGCTCACCACGGGGGCGAGGGGATGGCTACACCTTC; CDR3 protein: CASSPRGRGDGYTF
V gene: TRBV7-3; clone size: -; CDR3 length: 14; J gene: TRBJ2-1; D gene: -; CDR3 DNA: TGTGCCAGCAGCTTAACGGGCCATGCCAATGAGCAGTTCTTC; CDR3 protein: CASSLTGHANEQFF
V gene: TRBV5-1; clone size: -; CDR3 length: 12; J gene: TRBJ2-7; D gene: TRBD1; CDR3 DNA: TGCGCCAGCAGCTTTGACAGGGGCGAGCAGTACTTC; CDR3 protein: CASSFDRGEQYF
V gene: TRBV23-1; clone size: -; CDR3 length: 16; J gene: TRBJ2-1; D gene: TRBD1; CDR3 DNA: TGCGCCAGCAGTCAACCTGGACAGGGAATAAACAATGAGCAGTTCTTC; CDR3 protein: CASSQPGQGINNEQFF
V gene: TRBV6-5; clone size: -; CDR3 length: 16; J gene: TRBJ2-1; D gene: -; CDR3 DNA: TGTGCCAGCAGTTACCGGAAGGAGGTAGTCTACAATGAGCAGTTCTTC; CDR3 protein: CASSYRKEVVYNEQFF
V gene: TRBV7-2; clone size: -; CDR3 length: 16; J gene: TRBJ2-2; D gene: TRBD1; CDR3 DNA: TGTGCCAGCATGAGTTCCGGGACAGTAAACACCGGGGAGCTGTTTTTT; CDR3 protein: CASMSSGTVNTGELFF
V gene: TRBV5-4; clone size: -; CDR3 length: 17; J gene: TRBJ1-2; D gene: TRBD1; CDR3 DNA: TGTGCCAGCAGCGGGTTGGACAGGGGCATCTCTGACTATGGCTACACCTTC; CDR3 protein: CASSGLDRGISDYGYTF
V gene: TRBV6-5; clone size: -; CDR3 length: 15; J gene: TRBJ1-1; D gene: TRBD1; CDR3 DNA: TGTGCCAGCAGTTACTCGAGACAGGGCCACACTGAAGCTTTCTTT; CDR3 protein: CASSYSRQGHTEAFF
V gene: TRBV11-2; clone size: once; CDR3 length: 17; J gene: TRBJ2-3; D gene: TRBD2; CDR3 DNA: TGTGCCAGCAGCGCCTATCGGGGGGGGAACCGAAGGGATACGCAGTATTTT; CDR3 protein: CASSAYRGGNRRDTQYF
V gene: TRBV7-9; clone size: -; CDR3 length: 12; J gene: TRBJ1-1; D gene: -; CDR3 DNA: TGTGCCAGCAGCCTAACAGGAATTGAAGCTTTCTTT; CDR3 protein: CASSLTGIEAFF
V gene: TRBV5-6; clone size: -; CDR3 length: 14; J gene: TRBJ2-7; D gene: -; CDR3 DNA: TGTGCCAGCAGCTTGGGAGGAGCCCCCCACGAGCAGTACTTC; CDR3 protein: CASSLGGAPHEQYF
V gene: TRBV6-5; clone size: -; CDR3 length: 13; J gene: TRBJ2-1; D gene: -; CDR3 DNA: TGTGCCAGCAGTTACGGGGGGGCACATGAGCAGTTCTTC; CDR3 protein: CASSYGGAHEQFF
V gene: TRBV6-5; clone size: -; CDR3 length: 12; J gene: TRBJ2-3; D gene: -; CDR3 DNA: TGTGCCAGCAGGCGGGGAGCAGATACGCAGTATTTT; CDR3 protein: CASRRGADTQYF
V gene: TRBV5-1; clone size: -; CDR3 length: 14; J gene: TRBJ1-3; D gene: -; CDR3 DNA: TGCGCCAGCAGCCTAGGGGTTTCTGGAAACACCATATATTTT; CDR3 protein: CASSLGVSGNTIYF
V gene: TRBV28; clone size: few; CDR3 length: 11; J gene: TRBJ1-2; D gene: -; CDR3 DNA: TGTGCCAGCAGCAGAAACTATGGCTACACCTTC; CDR3 protein: CASSRNYGYTF
V gene: TRBV11-3; clone size: -; CDR3 length: 15; J gene: TRBJ2-7; D gene: TRBD2; CDR3 DNA: TGTGCCAGCAGCTCGGGGGGGGCGTTGACCTACGAGCAGTACTTC; CDR3 protein: CASSSGGALTYEQYF
V gene: TRBV29-1; clone size: -; CDR3 length: 16; J gene: TRBJ2-3; D gene: -; CDR3 DNA: TGCAGCGCCCCTTCTTCCGTGAGCGACCTCACAGATACGCAGTATTTT; CDR3 protein: CSAPSSVSDLTDTQYF
V gene: TRBV13; clone size: -; CDR3 length: 16; J gene: TRBJ2-3; D gene: TRBD2; CDR3 DNA: TGTGCCAGCAGCTCCCCTTCTGCGGGGGGGCTAGATACGCAGTATTTT; CDR3 protein: CASSSPSAGGLDTQYF
V gene: TRBV4-3; clone size: -; CDR3 length: 18; J gene: TRBJ2-4; D gene: TRBD2; CDR3 DNA: TGCGCCAGCAGCCAAGATAATTGGGCGGGACTAGCGGGGAACATTCAGTACTTC; CDR3 protein: CASSQDNWAGLAGNIQYF
V gene: TRBV19; clone size: few; CDR3 length: 13; J gene: TRBJ1-6; D gene: -; CDR3 DNA: TGTGCCAGTAAGGAAAGCGGGGAGACACCCCTCCACTTT; CDR3 protein: CASKESGETPLHF
V gene: TRBV9; clone size: -; CDR3 length: 12; J gene: TRBJ2-1; D gene: -; CDR3 DNA: TGTGCCAGCGATACAGGGCACAATGAGCAGTTCTTC; CDR3 protein: CASDTGHNEQFF
V gene: TRBV5-6; clone size: -; CDR3 length: 14; J gene: TRBJ1-4; D gene: -; CDR3 DNA: TGTGCCAGCAGCTTGGAGGCGTCAGGGGAAAAACTGTTTTTT; CDR3 protein: CASSLEASGEKLFF
V gene: TRBV7-3; clone size: -; CDR3 length: 16; J gene: TRBJ1-1; D gene: TRBD1; CDR3 DNA: TGTGCCAGCAGCTTAGAATCCATCAGGACAGGGGCTGAAGCTTTCTTT; CDR3 protein: CASSLESIRTGAEAFF
V gene: TRBV7-6; clone size: -; CDR3 length: 12; J gene: TRBJ2-5; D gene: -; CDR3 DNA: TGTGCCAGCAGGGGACTCGAAGAGACCCAGTACTTC; CDR3 protein: CASRGLEETQYF
V gene: TRBV9; clone size: few; CDR3 length: 16; J gene: TRBJ1-4; D gene: -; CDR3 DNA: TGTGCCAGCAGCTCCCGGACAGTGGGCCCTAATGAAAAACTGTTTTTT; CDR3 protein: CASSSRTVGPNEKLFF
V gene: TRBV6-6; clone size: -; CDR3 length: 13; J gene: TRBJ1-4; D gene: -; CDR3 DNA: TGTGCCAGCAGTTACTGGGGCGTTGAAAAACTGTTTTTT; CDR3 protein: CASSYWGVEKLFF
V gene: TRBV4-1; clone size: -; CDR3 length: 15; J gene: TRBJ2-3; D gene: TRBD2; CDR3 DNA: TGCGCCAGCAGCCAAGTTAGCGGGGGAGCAGATACGCAGTATTTT; CDR3 protein: CASSQVSGGADTQYF
V gene: TRBV7-2; clone size: -; CDR3 length: 16; J gene: TRBJ2-3; D gene: TRBD2; CDR3 DNA: TGTGCCAGCAGCTTGGGATCGGGACTAAGGGCAGATACGCAGTATTTT; CDR3 protein: CASSLGSGLRADTQYF
V gene: TRBV11-2; clone size: -; CDR3 length: 14; J gene: TRBJ1-6; D gene: -; CDR3 DNA: TGTGCCAGCAGCTTTCGACAGGAGGATTCACCCCTCCACTTT; CDR3 protein: CASSFRQEDSPLHF